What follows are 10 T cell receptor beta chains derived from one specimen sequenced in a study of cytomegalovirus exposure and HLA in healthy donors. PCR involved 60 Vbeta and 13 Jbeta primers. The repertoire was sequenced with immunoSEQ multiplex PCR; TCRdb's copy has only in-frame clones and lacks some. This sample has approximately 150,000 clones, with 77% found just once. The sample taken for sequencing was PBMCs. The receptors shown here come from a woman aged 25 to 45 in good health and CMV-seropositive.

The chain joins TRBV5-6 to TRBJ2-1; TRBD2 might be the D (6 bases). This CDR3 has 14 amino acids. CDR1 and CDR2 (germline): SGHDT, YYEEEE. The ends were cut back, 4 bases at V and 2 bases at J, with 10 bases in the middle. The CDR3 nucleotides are TGTGCCAGCAGCACGGGACTGGCCTACAATGAGCAGTTCTTC. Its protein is CASSTGLAYNEQFF.

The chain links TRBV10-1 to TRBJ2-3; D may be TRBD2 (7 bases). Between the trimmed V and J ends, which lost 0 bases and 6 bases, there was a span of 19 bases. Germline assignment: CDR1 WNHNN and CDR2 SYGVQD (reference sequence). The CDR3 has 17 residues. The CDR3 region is CASSESGASGFRDTQYF. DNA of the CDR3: TGCGCCAGCAGTGAGTCGGGGGCTAGCGGTTTTCGGGATACGCAGTATTTT.

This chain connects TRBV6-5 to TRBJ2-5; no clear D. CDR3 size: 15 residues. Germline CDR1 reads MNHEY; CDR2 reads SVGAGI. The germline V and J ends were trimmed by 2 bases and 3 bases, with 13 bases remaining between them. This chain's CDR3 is CASSYGGGLEETQYF. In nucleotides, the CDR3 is TGTGCCAGCAGTTACGGTGGCGGCCTCGAAGAGACCCAGTACTTC.

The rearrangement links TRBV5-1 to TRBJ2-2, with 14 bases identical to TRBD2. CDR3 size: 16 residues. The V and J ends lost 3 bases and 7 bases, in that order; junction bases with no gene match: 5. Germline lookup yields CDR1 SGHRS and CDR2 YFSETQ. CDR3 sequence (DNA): TGCGCCAGCAGCTGGGGACTAGCGGGAGATCACGGGGAGCTGTTTTTT. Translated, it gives CASSWGLAGDHGELFF.

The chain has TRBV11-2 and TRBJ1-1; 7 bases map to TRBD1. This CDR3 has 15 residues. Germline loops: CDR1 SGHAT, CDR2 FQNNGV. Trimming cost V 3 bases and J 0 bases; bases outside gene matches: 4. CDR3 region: CASSFPGTVNTEAFF. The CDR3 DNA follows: TGTGCCAGCAGCTTCCCCGGGACAGTGAACACTGAAGCTTTCTTT.

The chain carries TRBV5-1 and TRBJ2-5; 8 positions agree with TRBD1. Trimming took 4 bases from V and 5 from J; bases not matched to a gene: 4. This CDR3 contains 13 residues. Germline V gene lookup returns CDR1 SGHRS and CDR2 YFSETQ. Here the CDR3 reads CASSTTGGETQYF. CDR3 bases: TGCGCCAGCAGCACAACAGGGGGGGAGACCCAGTACTTC.

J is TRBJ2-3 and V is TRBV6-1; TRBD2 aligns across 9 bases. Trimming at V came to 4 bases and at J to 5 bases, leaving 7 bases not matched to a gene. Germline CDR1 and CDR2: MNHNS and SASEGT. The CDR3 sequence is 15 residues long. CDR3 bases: TGTGCCAGCAGTGGGCCAGCGGGAGGCGGAGATACGCAGTATTTT. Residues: CASSGPAGGGDTQYF.

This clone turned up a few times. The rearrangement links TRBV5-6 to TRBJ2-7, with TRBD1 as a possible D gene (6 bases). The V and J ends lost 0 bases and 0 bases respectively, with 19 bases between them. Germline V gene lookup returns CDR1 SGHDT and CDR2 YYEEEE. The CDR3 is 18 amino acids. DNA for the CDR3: TGTGCCAGCAGCTTGGGAGGGGACAAGATGACAAGCTCCTACGAGCAGTACTTC. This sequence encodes CASSLGGDKMTSSYEQYF.

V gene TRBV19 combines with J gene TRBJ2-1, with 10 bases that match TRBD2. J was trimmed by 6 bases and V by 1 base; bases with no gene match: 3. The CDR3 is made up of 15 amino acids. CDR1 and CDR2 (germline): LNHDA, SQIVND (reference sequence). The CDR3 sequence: CASSIGLAGVNEQFF. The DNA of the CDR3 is TGTGCCAGTAGTATAGGGCTAGCGGGGGTCAATGAGCAGTTCTTC.

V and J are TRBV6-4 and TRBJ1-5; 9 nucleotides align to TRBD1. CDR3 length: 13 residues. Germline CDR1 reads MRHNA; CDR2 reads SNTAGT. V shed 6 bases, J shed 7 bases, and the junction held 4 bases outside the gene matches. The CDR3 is CASSSGTGQPQHF. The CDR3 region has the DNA TGTGCCAGCAGCTCCGGGACAGGGCAGCCCCAGCATTTT.